Below are 4 T cell receptor beta chains sequenced from a single sample in a study of blood T cell repertoires in COVID-19. This table comes from immunoSEQ multiplex PCR, and its TCRdb copy is limited to in-frame clones, with some not included. Of around 430,000 clones listed, about nine tenths are singletons. Input material: peripheral blood. The source is a woman aged 50 to 65 with COVID-19, enrolled during active disease.

The rearrangement joins TRBV11-1 to TRBJ1-2; perhaps TRBD1 as D (5 bases). V lost 5 bases to trimming and J lost 5 bases, with 18 bases between them. The length of the CDR3 is 15 residues. CDR1 and CDR2 (germline): SGHAT, FQDESV (reference sequence). The CDR3 bases are TGTGCCAGCAGCCCACGGGACCTAGGGAGGTATGGCTACACCTTC. It encodes CASSPRDLGRYGYTF. The variable domain in full, completed from reference TRBV11-1 and TRBJ1-2, reads EAEVAQSPRYKITEKSQAVAFWCDPISGHATLYWYRQILGQGPELLVQFQDESVVDDSQLPKDRFSAERLKGVDSTLKIQPAELGDSAMYLCASSPRDLGRYGYTFGSGTRLTVV.

This clone was seen only once. The chain carries TRBV25-1 and TRBJ1-1, with 8 bases lining up with TRBD1. CDR1 and CDR2 from the germline V gene are MGHDK and SYGVNS. V shed 6 bases, J shed 5 bases, and the junction held 5 bases outside the gene matches. There are 13 residues in the CDR3. CDR3 loop: CASRRTGKTEAFF. The CDR3 bases are TGTGCCAGCAGGCGGACAGGGAAAACTGAAGCTTTCTTT.

This clone was recorded at least ten times. The chain employs TRBV5-1 and TRBJ1-3; 8 bases map to TRBD1. J was trimmed by 2 bases and V by 5 bases; bases with no gene match: 12. The CDR3 has 17 residues. Germline loops: CDR1 SGHRS, CDR2 YFSETQ. CDR3 DNA sequence: TGCGCCAGCAGTCAAACCCCAGGGGGCGCGGCTGGAAACACCATATATTTT. This codes for CASSQTPGGAAGNTIYF.

V is TRBV5-1 and J is TRBJ1-1; D is perhaps TRBD1 (6 bases). V lost 7 bases, J lost 5 bases, and 27 bases lay in between. The germline gives CDR1 SGHRS, CDR2 YFSETQ. The CDR3 is 17 amino acids. The CDR3 region is CASGIPGAGDRETEAFF. The CDR3 DNA reads TGCGCCAGCGGCATTCCAGGGGCGGGGGATCGCGAGACTGAAGCTTTCTTT.